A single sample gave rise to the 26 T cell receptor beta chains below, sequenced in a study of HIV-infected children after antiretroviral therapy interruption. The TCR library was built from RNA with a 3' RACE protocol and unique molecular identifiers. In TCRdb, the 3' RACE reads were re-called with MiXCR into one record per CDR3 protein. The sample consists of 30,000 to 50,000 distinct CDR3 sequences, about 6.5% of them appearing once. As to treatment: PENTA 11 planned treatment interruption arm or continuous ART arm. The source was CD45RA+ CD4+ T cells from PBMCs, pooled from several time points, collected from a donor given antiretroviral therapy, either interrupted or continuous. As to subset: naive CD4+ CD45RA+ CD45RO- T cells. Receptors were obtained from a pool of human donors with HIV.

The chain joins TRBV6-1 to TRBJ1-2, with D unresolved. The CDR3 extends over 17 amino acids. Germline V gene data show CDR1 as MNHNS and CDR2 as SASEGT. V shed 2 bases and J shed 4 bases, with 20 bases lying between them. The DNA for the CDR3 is TGTGCCAGCAGTGAACCCGGCAGGCAGACGAGATTCTATGGCTACACCTTC. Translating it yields CASSEPGRQTRFYGYTF.

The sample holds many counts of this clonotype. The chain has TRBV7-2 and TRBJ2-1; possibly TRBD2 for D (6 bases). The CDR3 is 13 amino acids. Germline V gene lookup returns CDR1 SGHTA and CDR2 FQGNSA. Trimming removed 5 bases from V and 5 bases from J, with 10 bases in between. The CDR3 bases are TGTGCCAGCAGCGCGGGACTCAACAATGAGCAGTTCTTC. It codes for CASSAGLNNEQFF. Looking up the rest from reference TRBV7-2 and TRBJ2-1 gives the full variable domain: GAGVSQSPSNKVTEKGKDVELRCDPISGHTALYWYRQSLGQGLEFLIYFQGNSAPDKSGLPSDRFSAERTGGSVSTLTIQRTQQEDSAVYLCASSAGLNNEQFFGPGTRLTVL.

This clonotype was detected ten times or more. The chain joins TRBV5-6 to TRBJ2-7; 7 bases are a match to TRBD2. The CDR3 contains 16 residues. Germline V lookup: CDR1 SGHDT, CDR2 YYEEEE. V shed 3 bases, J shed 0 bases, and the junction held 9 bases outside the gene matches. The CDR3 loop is CASSSLGGGNSYEQYF. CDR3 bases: TGTGCCAGCAGCTCCCTTGGCGGGGGAAACTCCTACGAGCAGTACTTC. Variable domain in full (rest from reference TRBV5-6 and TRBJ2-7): DAGVTQSPTHLIKTRGQQVTLRCSPKSGHDTVSWYQQALGQGPQFIFQYYEEEERQRGNFPDRFSGHQFPNYSSELNVNALLLGDSALYLCASSSLGGGNSYEQYFGPGTRLTVT.

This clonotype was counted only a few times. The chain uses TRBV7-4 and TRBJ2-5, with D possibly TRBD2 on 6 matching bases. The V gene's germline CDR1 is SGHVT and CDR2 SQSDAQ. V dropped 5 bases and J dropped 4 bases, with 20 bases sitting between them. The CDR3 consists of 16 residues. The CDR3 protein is CASSIASVQPTETQYF. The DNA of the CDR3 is TGTGCCAGCAGCATCGCTAGCGTACAGCCGACAGAGACCCAGTACTTC.

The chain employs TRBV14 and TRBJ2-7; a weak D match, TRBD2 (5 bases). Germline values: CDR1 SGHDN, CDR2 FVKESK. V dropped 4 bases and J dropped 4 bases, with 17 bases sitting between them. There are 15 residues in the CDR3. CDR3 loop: CASSPEREREYEQYF. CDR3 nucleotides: TGTGCCAGCAGCCCAGAAAGAGAGAGGGAATACGAGCAGTACTTC.

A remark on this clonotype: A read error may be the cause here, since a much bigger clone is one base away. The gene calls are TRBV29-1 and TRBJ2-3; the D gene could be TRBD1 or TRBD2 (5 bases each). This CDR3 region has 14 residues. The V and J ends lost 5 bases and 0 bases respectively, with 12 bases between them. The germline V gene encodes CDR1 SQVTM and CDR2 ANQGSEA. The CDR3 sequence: CSVLPWDSTDTQYF. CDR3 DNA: TGCAGCGTTCTCCCCTGGGACAGCACAGATACGCAGTATTTT.

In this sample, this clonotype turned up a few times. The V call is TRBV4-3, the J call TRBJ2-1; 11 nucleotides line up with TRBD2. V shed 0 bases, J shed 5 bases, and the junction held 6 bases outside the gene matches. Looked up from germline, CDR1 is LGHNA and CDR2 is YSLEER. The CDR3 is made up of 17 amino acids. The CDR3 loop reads CASSQEALAGGNNEQFF. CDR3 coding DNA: TGCGCCAGCAGCCAAGAGGCCCTAGCGGGGGGAAACAATGAGCAGTTCTTC.

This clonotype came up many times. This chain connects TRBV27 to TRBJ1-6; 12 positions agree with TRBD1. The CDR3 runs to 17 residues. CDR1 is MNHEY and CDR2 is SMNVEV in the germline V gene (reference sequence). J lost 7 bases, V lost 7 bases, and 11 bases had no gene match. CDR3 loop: CASKATGTGGRNSPLHF. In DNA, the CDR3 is TGTGCCAGCAAGGCGACCGGGACAGGGGGCCGAAATTCACCCCTCCACTTT.

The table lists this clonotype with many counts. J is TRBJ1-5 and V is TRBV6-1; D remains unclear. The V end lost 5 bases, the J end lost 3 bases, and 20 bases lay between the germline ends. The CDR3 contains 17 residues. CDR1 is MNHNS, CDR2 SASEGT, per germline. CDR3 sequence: CASSFQSVPGPNQPQHF. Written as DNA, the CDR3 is TGTGCCAGCAGTTTTCAGTCGGTACCAGGCCCCAATCAGCCCCAGCATTTT.

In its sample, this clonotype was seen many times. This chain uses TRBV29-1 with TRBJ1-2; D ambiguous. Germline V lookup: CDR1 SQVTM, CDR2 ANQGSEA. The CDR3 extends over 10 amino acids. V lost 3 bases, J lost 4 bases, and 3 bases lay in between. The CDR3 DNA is TGCAGCGTTGACAGCTATGGCTACACCTTC. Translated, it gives CSVDSYGYTF.

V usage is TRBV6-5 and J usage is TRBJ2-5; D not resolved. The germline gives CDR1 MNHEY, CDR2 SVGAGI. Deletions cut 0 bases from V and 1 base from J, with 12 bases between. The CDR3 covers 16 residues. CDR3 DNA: TGTGCCAGCAGTTACTCGAGATGGCGTCCCCAAGAGACCCAGTACTTC. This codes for CASSYSRWRPQETQYF.

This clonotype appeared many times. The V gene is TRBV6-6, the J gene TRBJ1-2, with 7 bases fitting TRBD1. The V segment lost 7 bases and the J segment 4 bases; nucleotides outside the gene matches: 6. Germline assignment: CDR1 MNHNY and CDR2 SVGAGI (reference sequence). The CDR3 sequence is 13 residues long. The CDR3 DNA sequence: TGTGCCAGCAACCTACAGGGGAGCTATGGCTACACCTTC. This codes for CASNLQGSYGYTF.

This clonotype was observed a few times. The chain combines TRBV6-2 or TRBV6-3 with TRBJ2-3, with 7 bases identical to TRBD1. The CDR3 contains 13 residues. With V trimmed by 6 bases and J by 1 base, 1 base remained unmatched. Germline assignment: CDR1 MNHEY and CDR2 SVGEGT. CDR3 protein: CASRTGGTDTQYF. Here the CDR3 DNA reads TGTGCCAGCAGAACAGGGGGCACAGATACGCAGTATTTT.

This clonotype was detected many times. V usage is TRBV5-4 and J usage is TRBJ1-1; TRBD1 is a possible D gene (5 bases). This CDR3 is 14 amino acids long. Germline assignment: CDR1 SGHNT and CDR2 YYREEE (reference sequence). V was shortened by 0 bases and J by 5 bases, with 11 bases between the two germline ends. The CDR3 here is CASSLEARGTEAFF. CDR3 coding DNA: TGTGCCAGCAGCTTGGAGGCACGGGGGACTGAAGCTTTCTTT.

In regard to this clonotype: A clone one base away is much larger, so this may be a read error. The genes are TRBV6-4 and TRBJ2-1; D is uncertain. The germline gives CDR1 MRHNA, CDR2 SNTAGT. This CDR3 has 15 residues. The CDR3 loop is CASSVSSGSCNEQFF. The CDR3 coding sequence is TGTGCCAGCAGTGTCTCGTCAGGCTCCTGCAATGAGCAGTTCTTC.

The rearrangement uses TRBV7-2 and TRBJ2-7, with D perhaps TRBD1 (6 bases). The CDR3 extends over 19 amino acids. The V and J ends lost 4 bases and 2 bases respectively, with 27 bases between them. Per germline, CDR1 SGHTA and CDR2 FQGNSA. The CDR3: CASSSIVRTGLERAYEQYF. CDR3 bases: TGTGCCAGCAGCTCCATTGTGAGAACAGGGTTGGAGAGGGCCTACGAGCAGTACTTC. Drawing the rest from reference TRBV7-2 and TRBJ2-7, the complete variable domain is GAGVSQSPSNKVTEKGKDVELRCDPISGHTALYWYRQSLGQGLEFLIYFQGNSAPDKSGLPSDRFSAERTGGSVSTLTIQRTQQEDSAVYLCASSSIVRTGLERAYEQYFGPGTRLTVT.

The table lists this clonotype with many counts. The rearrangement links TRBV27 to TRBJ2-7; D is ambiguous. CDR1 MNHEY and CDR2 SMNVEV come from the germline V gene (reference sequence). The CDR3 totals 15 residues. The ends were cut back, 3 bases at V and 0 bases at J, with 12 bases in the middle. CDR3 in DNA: TGTGCCAGCAGTTTCGATTGGCGGACCTCCTACGAGCAGTACTTC. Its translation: CASSFDWRTSYEQYF.

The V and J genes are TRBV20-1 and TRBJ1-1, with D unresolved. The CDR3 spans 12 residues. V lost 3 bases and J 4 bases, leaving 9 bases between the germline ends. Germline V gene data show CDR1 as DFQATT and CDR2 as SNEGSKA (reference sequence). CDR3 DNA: TGCAGTGCTAGCAGGCAGGCCACTGAAGCTTTCTTT. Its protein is CSASRQATEAFF.

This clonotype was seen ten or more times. The CDR3 DNA reads TGCAGCGTTGACAGGGCTAACTATGGCTACACCTTC. This translates into CSVDRANYGYTF. The chain is built from TRBV29-1 and TRBJ1-2; D perhaps matches TRBD1 (5 bases). The germline CDR1 and CDR2 sequences are SQVTM and ANQGSEA. The CDR3 has 12 amino acids. Trimming shortened V by 3 bases and J by 0 bases, and 5 bases separated the two germline ends. Complete variable domain (other parts from reference TRBV29-1 and TRBJ1-2): SAVISQKPSRDICQRGTSLTIQCQVDSQVTMMFWYRQQPGQSLTLIATANQGSEATYESGFVIDKFPISRPNLTFSTLTVSNMSPEDSSIYLCSVDRANYGYTFGSGTRLTVV.

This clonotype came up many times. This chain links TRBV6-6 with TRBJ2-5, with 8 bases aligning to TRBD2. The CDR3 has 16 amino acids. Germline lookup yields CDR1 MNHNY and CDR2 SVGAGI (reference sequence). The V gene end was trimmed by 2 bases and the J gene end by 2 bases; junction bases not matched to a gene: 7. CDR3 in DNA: TGTGCCAGCAGTTACGAAACGGGGGGGCAACAAGAGACCCAGTACTTC. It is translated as CASSYETGGQQETQYF.

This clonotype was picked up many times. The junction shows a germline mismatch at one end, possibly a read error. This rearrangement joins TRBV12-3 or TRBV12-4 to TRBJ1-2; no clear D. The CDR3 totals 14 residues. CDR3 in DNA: TGTGCAAGCAGCTTAGATGAAGCAAACTCCGACTACACCTTC. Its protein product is CASSLDEANSDYTF.

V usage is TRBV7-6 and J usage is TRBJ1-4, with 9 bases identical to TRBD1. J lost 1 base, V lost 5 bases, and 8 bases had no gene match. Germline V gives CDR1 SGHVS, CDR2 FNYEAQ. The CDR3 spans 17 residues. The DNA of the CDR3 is TGTGCCAGCAGCATAAAATACAGGGGGCAAACTAATGAAAAACTGTTTTTT. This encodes CASSIKYRGQTNEKLFF.

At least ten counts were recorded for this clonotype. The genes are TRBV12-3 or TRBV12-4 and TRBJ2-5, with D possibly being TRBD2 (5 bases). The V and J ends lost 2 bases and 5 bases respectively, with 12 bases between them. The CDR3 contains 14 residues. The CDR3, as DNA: TGTGCCAGCAGTTTATCGGCTAGCTATGAGACCCAGTACTTC. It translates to CASSLSASYETQYF.

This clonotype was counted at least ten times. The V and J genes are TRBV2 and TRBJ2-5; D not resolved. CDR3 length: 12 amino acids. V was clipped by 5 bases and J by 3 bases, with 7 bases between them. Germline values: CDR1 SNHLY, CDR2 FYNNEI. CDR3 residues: CASSWTEETQYF. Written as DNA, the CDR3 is TGTGCCAGCAGTTGGACCGAAGAGACCCAGTACTTC.

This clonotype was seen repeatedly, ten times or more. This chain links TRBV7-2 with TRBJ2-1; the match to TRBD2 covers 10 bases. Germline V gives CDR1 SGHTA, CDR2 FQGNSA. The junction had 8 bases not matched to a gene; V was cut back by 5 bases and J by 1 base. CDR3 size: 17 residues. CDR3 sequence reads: CASSVQSGRGSYNEQFF. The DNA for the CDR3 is TGTGCCAGCAGCGTCCAAAGCGGGAGGGGATCCTACAATGAGCAGTTCTTC.

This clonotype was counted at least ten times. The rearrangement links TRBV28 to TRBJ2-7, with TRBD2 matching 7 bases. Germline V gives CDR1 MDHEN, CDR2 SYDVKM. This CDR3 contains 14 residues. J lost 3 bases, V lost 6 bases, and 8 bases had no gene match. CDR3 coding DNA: TGTGCCAGCAGGAGAGCGGGAAGTCTCTACGAGCAGTACTTC. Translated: CASRRAGSLYEQYF. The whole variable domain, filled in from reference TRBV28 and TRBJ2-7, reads DVKVTQSSRYLVKRTGEKVFLECVQDMDHENMFWYRQDPGLGLRLIYFSYDVKMKEKGDIPEGYSVSREKKERFSLILESASTNQTSMYLCASRRAGSLYEQYFGPGTRLTVT.